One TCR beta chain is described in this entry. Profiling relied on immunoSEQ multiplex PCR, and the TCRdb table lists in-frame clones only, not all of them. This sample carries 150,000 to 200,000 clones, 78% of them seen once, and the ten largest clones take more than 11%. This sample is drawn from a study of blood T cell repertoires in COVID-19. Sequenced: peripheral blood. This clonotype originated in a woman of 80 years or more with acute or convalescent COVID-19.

The CDR3 reads CASSLLQGNTEAFF. CDR3 bases: TGTGCCAGCAGCCTCTTACAGGGAAACACTGAAGCTTTCTTT. The J gene is TRBJ1-1, the V gene TRBV7-9, with D possibly being TRBD1 (6 bases). Per the germline V gene, CDR1 is SEHNR and CDR2 is FQNEAQ (reference sequence). This CDR3 has 14 amino acids. Trimming stripped 5 bases from V and 2 bases from J, with 12 bases between.